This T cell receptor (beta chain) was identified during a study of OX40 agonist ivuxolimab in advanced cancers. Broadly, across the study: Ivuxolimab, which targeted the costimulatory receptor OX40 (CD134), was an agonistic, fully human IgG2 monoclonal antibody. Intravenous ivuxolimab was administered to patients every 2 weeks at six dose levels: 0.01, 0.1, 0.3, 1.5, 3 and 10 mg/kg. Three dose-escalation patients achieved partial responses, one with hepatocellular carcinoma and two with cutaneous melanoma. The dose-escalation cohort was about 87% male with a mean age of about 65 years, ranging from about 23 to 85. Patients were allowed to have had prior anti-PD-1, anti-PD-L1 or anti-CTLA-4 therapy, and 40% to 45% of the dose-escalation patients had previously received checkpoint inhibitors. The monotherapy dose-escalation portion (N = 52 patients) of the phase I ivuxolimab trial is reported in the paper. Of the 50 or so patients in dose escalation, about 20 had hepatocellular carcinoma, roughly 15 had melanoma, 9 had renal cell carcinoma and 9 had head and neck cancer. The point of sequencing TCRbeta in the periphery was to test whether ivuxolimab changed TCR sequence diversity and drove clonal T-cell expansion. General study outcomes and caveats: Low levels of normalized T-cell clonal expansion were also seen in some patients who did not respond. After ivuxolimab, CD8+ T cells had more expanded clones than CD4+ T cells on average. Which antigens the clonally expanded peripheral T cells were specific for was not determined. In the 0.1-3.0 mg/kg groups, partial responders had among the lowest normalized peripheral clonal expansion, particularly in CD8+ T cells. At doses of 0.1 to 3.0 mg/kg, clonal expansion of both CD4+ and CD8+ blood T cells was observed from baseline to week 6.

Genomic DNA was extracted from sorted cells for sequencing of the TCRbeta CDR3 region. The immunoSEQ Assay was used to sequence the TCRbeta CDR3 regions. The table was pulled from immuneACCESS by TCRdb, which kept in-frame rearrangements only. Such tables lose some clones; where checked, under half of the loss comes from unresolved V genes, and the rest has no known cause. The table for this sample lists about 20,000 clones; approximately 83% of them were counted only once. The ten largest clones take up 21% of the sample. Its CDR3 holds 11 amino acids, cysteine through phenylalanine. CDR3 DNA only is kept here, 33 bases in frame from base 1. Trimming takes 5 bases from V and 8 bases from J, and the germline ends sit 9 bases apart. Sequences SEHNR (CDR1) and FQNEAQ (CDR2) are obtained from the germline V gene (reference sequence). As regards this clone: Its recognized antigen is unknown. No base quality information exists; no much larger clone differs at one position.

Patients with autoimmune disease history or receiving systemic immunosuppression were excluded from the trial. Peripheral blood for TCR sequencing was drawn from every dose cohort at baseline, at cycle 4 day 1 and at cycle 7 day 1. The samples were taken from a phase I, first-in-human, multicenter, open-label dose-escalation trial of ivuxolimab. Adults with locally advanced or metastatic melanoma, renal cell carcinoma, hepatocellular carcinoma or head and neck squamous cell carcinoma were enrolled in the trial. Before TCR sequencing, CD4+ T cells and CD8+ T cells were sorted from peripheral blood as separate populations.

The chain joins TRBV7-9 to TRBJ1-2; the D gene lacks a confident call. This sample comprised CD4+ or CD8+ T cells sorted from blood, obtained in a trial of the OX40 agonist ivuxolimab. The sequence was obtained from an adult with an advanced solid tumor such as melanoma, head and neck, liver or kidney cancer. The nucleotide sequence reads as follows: TGTGCCAGCAGCCCCTTCTCCGGCTACACCTTC. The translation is CASSPFSGYTF.